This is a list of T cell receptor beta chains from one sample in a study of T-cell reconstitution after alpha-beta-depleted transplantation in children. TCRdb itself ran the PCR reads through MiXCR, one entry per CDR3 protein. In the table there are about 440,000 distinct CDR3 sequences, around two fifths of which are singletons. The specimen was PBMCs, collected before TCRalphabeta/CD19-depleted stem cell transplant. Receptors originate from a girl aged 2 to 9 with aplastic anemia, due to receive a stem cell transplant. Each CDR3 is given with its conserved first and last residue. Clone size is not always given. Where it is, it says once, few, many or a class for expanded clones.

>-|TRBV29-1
CSVDGPYNEQFF
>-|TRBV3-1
CASSRGGGRPTGELFF
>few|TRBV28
CASSRRQGQFEAFF
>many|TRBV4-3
CASSQYSGPQGTEAFF
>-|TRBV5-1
CASSFEMNTEAFF
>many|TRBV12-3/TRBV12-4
CASSPNRDRVDNEQYF
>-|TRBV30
CAWVRVRTSGAYEQYF
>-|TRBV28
CASSSRPNNEQFF
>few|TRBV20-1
CSARDGQLREYF
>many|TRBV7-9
CASSLEAGPGTEGTIYF
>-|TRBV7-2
CPSSPSGGLGETQYF
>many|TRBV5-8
CASSLDRPSDTQYF
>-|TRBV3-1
CASSQVPTTREGLDEQFF
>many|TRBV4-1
CASSRVGGNTDTQYF
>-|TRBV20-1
CSAPSAQNEQFF
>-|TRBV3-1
CASSQVGRHEQYF
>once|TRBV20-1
CSASEQGGQPQHF
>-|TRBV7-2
CASSPERGPSTYTF
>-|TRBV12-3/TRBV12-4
CASSPSPGTNFTGELFF
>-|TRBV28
CASSTLRLAGYQEETQYF
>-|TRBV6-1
CASIASGTNNEQFF
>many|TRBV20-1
CSAPRQGGMEHQPQHF
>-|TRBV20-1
CSARLAGTYNEQFF
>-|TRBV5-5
CASSFAGASSYNEQFF
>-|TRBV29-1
CSVAGSGVESQHF
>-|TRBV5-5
CASSFEDGSYEQYF
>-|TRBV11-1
CASSTPSGQETQYF
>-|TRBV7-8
CASSNPGGTGELFF
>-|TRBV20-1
CSVKGTNLGEQYF
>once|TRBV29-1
CSVDLASGETQYF
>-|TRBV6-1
CASSQMGAGPGAEAFF
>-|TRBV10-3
CAISETEYNEQFF
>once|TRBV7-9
CASSTPTGTQETQYF
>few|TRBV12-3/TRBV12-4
CASSPPRQGNEKLFF
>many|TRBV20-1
CSAEGVNLPTDTQYF
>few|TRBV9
CASSPGWGRETQYF
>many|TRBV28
CASSPVGTGTKNIQYF
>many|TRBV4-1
CASSQGGGGATDEQYF
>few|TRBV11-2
CASSFATSGRRNEQFF
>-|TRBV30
CACLGTDNTGELFF
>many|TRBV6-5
CASSFRDTGYGYTF
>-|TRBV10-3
CAISVQDETQYF
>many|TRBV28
CASSPLEGHFNTGELFF
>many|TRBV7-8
CASSFAPLYGYTF
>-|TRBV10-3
CAISLLAENEQFF
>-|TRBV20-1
CCARVPSGGRSSYGYTF
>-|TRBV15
CATSSPRQGTTQYF
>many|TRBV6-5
CASREGGGELFF
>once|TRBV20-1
CSARDLLRDRSTDTQYF
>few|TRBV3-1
CASSQTGGDTQYF
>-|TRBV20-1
CSAMFGYEQYF
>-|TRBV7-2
CASSGGTGNYGYTF
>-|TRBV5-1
CASSDGTSGVYEQYF
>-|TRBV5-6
CASSPGTGLNQPQHF
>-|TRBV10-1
CASSESLAEGRDTQYF
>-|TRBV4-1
CASSQEGLGRGTQYF
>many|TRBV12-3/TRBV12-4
CASTRTMTSGRIGELFF
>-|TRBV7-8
CASRLVMNTEAFF